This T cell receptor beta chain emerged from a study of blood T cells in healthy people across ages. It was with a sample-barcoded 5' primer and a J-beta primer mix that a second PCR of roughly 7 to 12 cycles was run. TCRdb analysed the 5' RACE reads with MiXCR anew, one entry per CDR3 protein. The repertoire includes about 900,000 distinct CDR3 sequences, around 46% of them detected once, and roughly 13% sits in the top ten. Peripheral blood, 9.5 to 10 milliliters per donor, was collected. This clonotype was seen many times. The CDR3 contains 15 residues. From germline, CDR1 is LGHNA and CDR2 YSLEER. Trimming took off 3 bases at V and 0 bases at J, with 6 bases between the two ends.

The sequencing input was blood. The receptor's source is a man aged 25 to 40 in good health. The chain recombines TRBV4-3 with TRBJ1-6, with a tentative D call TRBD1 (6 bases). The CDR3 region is CASSQDSSYNSPLHF. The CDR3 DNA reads TGCGCCAGCAGCCAGGACAGCTCCTATAATTCACCCCTCCACTTT.